The table lists the clone carrying this T cell receptor beta chain with a few counts. Its cognate antigen is unknown. The junction had 10 bases not matched to a gene; V was cut back by 6 bases and J by 4 bases. The V gene's germline CDR1 is SEHNR and CDR2 FQNEAQ (reference sequence). This CDR3 is 15 amino acids long. The entry originates in a study of blood T cells in healthy people across ages. Broader study findings: The recorded TCR beta diversity per million T cells decreased in a roughly linear manner with age.

Alongside a J-beta primer mix, a sample-barcoded 5' primer served in a second PCR lasting about 7 to 12 cycles. TCRdb re-called the 5' RACE reads with MiXCR, one entry per CDR3 protein. The sample lists about 760,000 distinct CDR3 sequences, 45% to 70% occurring once. Sequencing was carried out using blood. This receptor was obtained from a man between 40 and 49 years old in good health. The V gene is TRBV7-9, the J gene TRBJ2-3; the match to TRBD2 covers 7 bases. CDR3 sequence reads: CASRGAGVSADTQYF. Here the CDR3 DNA reads TGTGCCAGCAGGGGTGCGGGGGTTTCAGCAGATACGCAGTATTTT.